This paragraph reports one T cell receptor beta chain. Its antigen is still unknown. The sample holds no much larger clone one base away, and base qualities are not on file. These data belong to a study of response to subunit inactivated influenza vaccine (dated by TCRdb to 2017 to 2018). Regarding the study in general: Deep quantitative T cell receptor repertoire profiling was used in the study to track responses to a trivalent subunit inactivated influenza vaccine. General findings and caveats noted by the study authors: According to the authors, only a limited number of new T cells may be recruited by each seasonal influenza vaccination.

Relative to germline, V is 1 base shorter and J is 1 base shorter, with 14 bases between their ends. From the cysteine up to the phenylalanine, the CDR3 has a length of 18 residues. Only the CDR3 DNA is retained, 54 bases long and in frame from the first base. The germline V gene (reference sequence) gives CDR1 as SGHAT and CDR2 as FQDESV. The method was RT-PCR. Sequenced using an Illumina HiSeq 2500. In-frame beta chains were kept once TCRdb had trimmed the public reads at Q25 with fastp and called clones with MiXCR. Under each unique CDR3 protein, matching rows form one entry showing the most common genes and DNA. This sample is represented by 600,000 to 850,000 distinct CDR3 sequences; about 14% of them were singletons. The ten biggest clones cover about 7.6% of the sample.

The sequence joins TRBV11-1 to TRBJ2-6, with the D segment identity uncertain. The source material was PBMCs from blood, sampled roughly 15 days before vaccination. The receptor was isolated from a man aged 50 or older who received an inactivated influenza vaccine. Donor details come from another sample of the same person, matched by shared clones. The CDR3 is CASSLGGVVISGANVLTF. The DNA sequence follows: TGTGCCAGCAGCTTAGGGGGTGTGGTGATTTCTGGGGCCAACGTCCTGACTTTC.